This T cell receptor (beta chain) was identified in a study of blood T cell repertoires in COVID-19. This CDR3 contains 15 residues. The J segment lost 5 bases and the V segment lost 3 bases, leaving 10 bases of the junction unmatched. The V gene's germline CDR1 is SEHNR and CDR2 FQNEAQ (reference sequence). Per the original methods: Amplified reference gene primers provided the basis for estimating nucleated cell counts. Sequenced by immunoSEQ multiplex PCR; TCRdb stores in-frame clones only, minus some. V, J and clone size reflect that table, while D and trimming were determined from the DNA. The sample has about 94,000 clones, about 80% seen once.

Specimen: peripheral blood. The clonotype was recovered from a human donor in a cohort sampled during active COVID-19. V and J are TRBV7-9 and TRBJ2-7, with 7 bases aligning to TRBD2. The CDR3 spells CASSFDITGGHEQYF. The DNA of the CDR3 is TGTGCCAGCAGCTTCGACATCACGGGAGGCCACGAGCAGTACTTC.